Shown below are 20 T cell receptor beta chains from a single sample sequenced in a study of T cell changes during pregnancy in multiple sclerosis. The method was immunoSEQ multiplex PCR; TCRdb's version includes in-frame clones alone and lacks a portion of them. The sample shows under 80,000 clones, around nine tenths of them seen only once. This sample comprised CD4+ T cells from peripheral blood mononuclear cells, obtained in the second trimester of pregnancy. These receptors were collected from a female donor with multiple sclerosis, enrolled in a pregnancy study.

This chain uses TRBV4-2 with TRBJ2-7, with D possibly TRBD1 on 5 matching bases. This CDR3 is 13 amino acids long. Germline assignment: CDR1 LGHNA and CDR2 YNFKEQ. V lost 2 bases, J lost 4 bases, and 9 bases lay in between. The CDR3 DNA follows: TGTGCCAGCAGCCAACAGGGTTCGTACGAGCAGTACTTC. It translates to CASSQQGSYEQYF.

The chain is built from TRBV5-1 and TRBJ2-7, with a weak D call TRBD1 (5 bases). V was trimmed by 1 base and J by 3 bases, leaving 11 bases between them. The CDR3 contains 14 residues. Per the germline V gene, CDR1 is SGHRS and CDR2 is YFSETQ. The CDR3 loop is CASSLRGAGYEQYF. CDR3 DNA: TGCGCCAGCAGCTTGAGGGGTGCTGGCTACGAGCAGTACTTC.

The chain combines TRBV19 with TRBJ1-5; 7 bases are a match to TRBD1. The CDR3 extends over 14 amino acids. The germline V gene has CDR1 LNHDA and CDR2 SQIVND (reference sequence). V lost 4 bases, J lost 3 bases, and 3 bases stayed unmatched. The chain's CDR3 is CASSTTGNNQPQHF. CDR3 in DNA: TGTGCCAGTAGTACGACAGGGAACAATCAGCCCCAGCATTTT.

The rearrangement joins TRBV5-4 to TRBJ2-3; D might be TRBD1 (6 bases). CDR1 SGHNT and CDR2 YYREEE come from the germline V gene (reference sequence). This CDR3 contains 14 residues. Trimming removed 0 bases from V and 6 bases from J, with 11 bases in between. The CDR3 DNA is TGTGCCAGCAGCTTGGTGGGGGCGGGTGATACGCAGTATTTT. It encodes CASSLVGAGDTQYF.

The genes are TRBV7-2 and TRBJ2-4, with D maybe TRBD2 (7 bases). Germline V gene lookup returns CDR1 SGHTA and CDR2 FQGNSA. V was pared by 1 base and J by 3 bases, with 13 bases between. The CDR3 totals 16 residues. The CDR3 DNA follows: TGTGCCAGCAGCTTAGAGGGGGGGAGGGTCAAAAACATTCAGTACTTC. This encodes CASSLEGGRVKNIQYF.

V usage is TRBV5-8 and J usage is TRBJ2-7, with a weak D call TRBD2 (7 bases). Trimming shortened V by 3 bases and J by 3 bases, and 19 bases separated the two germline ends. This CDR3 comprises 16 residues. The germline gives CDR1 SGHTS, CDR2 YDEGEE. CDR3 DNA sequence: TGTGCCAGCAGCTCTCAGGGGTTTCTAGCGGTCTACGAGCAGTACTTC. This sequence encodes CASSSQGFLAVYEQYF.

This clone was recorded only once. The chain employs TRBV10-3 and TRBJ2-3, with D perhaps matching TRBD1 (5 bases). The CDR3 spans 14 residues. CDR1 and CDR2 (germline): ENHRY, SYGVKD. The V end lost 8 bases, the J end lost 1 base, and 13 bases lay between the germline ends. CDR3 in DNA: TGTGCCATCGCCGGTACAGGAGGCACAGATACGCAGTATTTT. This gives the protein CAIAGTGGTDTQYF.

The chain combines TRBV9 with TRBJ2-7; D might be TRBD2 (6 bases). The CDR3 consists of 16 residues. Germline loops: CDR1 SGDLS, CDR2 YYNGEE. The V gene lost 0 bases and the J gene lost 0 bases, with 13 bases spanning the gap. CDR3 nucleotide sequence: TGTGCCAGCAGCGTAGGACAGCGGGCGGCCTCCTACGAGCAGTACTTC. This encodes CASSVGQRAASYEQYF.

DNA for the CDR3: TGTGCCAGCAGGTTAGCAGGGGAGAATCAGCCCCAGCATTTT. It specifies CASRLAGENQPQHF. This chain uses TRBV27 with TRBJ1-5; TRBD1 is a possible D gene (6 bases). This CDR3 comprises 14 residues. Germline V gene sequence: CDR1 MNHEY, CDR2 SMNVEV (reference sequence). Trimming took 6 bases from V and 4 from J, leaving 13 bases between them.

This rearrangement joins TRBV6-4 to TRBJ2-2, with D possibly TRBD1 on 5 matching bases. The CDR3 runs to 14 residues. The V end lost 4 bases, the J end lost 5 bases, and 11 bases lay between the germline ends. Germline V gene lookup returns CDR1 MRHNA and CDR2 SNTAGT. The CDR3 DNA follows: TGTGCCAGCAGTGTACAAAGGGGTACCGGGGAGCTGTTTTTT. Translating gives CASSVQRGTGELFF.

The rearrangement uses TRBV7-3 and TRBJ2-2; TRBD2 aligns across 8 bases. With V trimmed by 5 bases and J by 2 bases, 7 bases remained unmatched. Per germline, CDR1 SGHTA and CDR2 FQGTGA. The CDR3 totals 16 residues. CDR3 amino acids: CASSRTGGANTGELFF. CDR3 nucleotide sequence: TGTGCCAGCAGCCGAACGGGAGGGGCTAACACCGGGGAGCTGTTTTTT.

V usage is TRBV6-1 and J usage is TRBJ1-1; 7 nucleotides line up with TRBD1. Trimming took 8 bases from V and 3 from J; bases not matched to a gene: 6. This CDR3 is 13 amino acids long. Germline assignment: CDR1 MNHNS and CDR2 SASEGT. The CDR3 loop is CASGIQGYTEAFF. As DNA, the CDR3 is TGTGCCAGCGGGATACAGGGGTACACTGAAGCTTTCTTT.

The chain carries TRBV27 and TRBJ2-1; 12 nucleotides line up with TRBD2. This CDR3 has 16 residues. The V segment lost 6 bases and the J segment 2 bases; nucleotides outside the gene matches: 5. Germline-derived CDR1 and CDR2 are MNHEY and SMNVEV (reference sequence). Here the CDR3 DNA reads TGTGCCAGCAGACGACTAGCGGGAGAACCCTACAATGAGCAGTTCTTC. This sequence encodes CASRRLAGEPYNEQFF.

The rearrangement uses TRBV7-2 and TRBJ2-1; 8 bases agree with TRBD2. Trimming removed 0 bases from V and 0 bases from J; junction bases left unmatched: 1. Germline CDR1 and CDR2: SGHTA and FQGNSA. The CDR3 is made up of 16 amino acids. CDR3 DNA: TGTGCCAGCAGCTTAGCCGGGACTAGCTCCTACAATGAGCAGTTCTTC. Its protein is CASSLAGTSSYNEQFF.

The rearrangement uses TRBV5-5 and TRBJ2-7, with D possibly TRBD1 on 6 matching bases. V lost 3 bases to trimming and J lost 1 base, with 20 bases between them. The CDR3 is made up of 17 amino acids. The germline CDR1 and CDR2 sequences are SGHKS and YYEKEE (reference sequence). The CDR3 DNA reads as TGTGCCAGCAGCTGGGCCAGGGGCAGAACGCTTTCCTACGAGCAGTACTTC. Its translation is CASSWARGRTLSYEQYF.

The genes are TRBV5-1 and TRBJ2-3, with TRBD2 as a possible D gene (6 bases). CDR1 is SGHRS and CDR2 is YFSETQ in the germline V gene. V shed 4 bases and J shed 8 bases, with 23 bases lying between them. This CDR3 spans 16 amino acids. The CDR3 region has the DNA TGCGCCAGCAGCGACCTCCGGGAGTCGGGCCGTGGTACGCAGTATTTT. This translates into CASSDLRESGRGTQYF.

This chain joins TRBV19 and TRBJ2-1; 11 bases line up with TRBD2. Trimming cost V 5 bases and J 7 bases; bases outside gene matches: 4. The CDR3 is made up of 14 amino acids. Germline lookup yields CDR1 LNHDA and CDR2 SQIVND (reference sequence). CDR3 sequence (DNA): TGTGCCAGTAGTCCGGGACTAGCGGCGAATGAGCAGTTCTTC. Translating it yields CASSPGLAANEQFF.

The chain couples TRBV11-3 to TRBJ2-1; the D gene is possibly TRBD1 (6 bases). The V and J ends lost 3 bases and 2 bases respectively, with 14 bases between them. This CDR3 region has 16 residues. Per the germline V gene, CDR1 is SGHNT and CDR2 is YENEEA. For the CDR3, the DNA is TGTGCCAGCAGCTTTTACTCCACAGGGACCTACAATGAGCAGTTCTTC. Translated: CASSFYSTGTYNEQFF.

V is TRBV4-3 and J is TRBJ2-1, with 15 bases that match TRBD2. The CDR3 spans 17 residues. Germline V gene sequence: CDR1 LGHNA, CDR2 YSLEER. With 4 bases clipped from V and 7 bases from J, the junction kept 8 bases outside the gene matches. CDR3 sequence reads: CASSLQRTSGGANEQFF. The CDR3 DNA reads TGCGCCAGCAGCCTACAACGGACTAGCGGGGGGGCGAATGAGCAGTTCTTC.

V and J are TRBV18 and TRBJ1-2; perhaps TRBD1 as D (5 bases). V gave up 4 bases and J gave up 4 bases, with 16 bases separating them. CDR3 size: 15 residues. Looked up from germline, CDR1 is KGHSH and CDR2 is LQKENI. This CDR3 reads CASSHLPETAYGYTF. As DNA, the CDR3 is TGTGCCAGCTCACACCTTCCTGAGACAGCCTATGGCTACACCTTC.